Listed below are T cell receptor beta chains from one sample, sequenced in a study of shared clonotypes between healthy human individuals. The table came from immunoSEQ multiplex PCR; TCRdb's copy has only in-frame clones and leaves some out. The data contain roughly 2.1 million clones, roughly 91% of them seen just once; the ten biggest clones take up 1.5% to 2%. The sequenced material came from naive CD8+ T cells from PBMCs. These TCRs come from a man between 18 and 35 years old in good health. Some clones in this sample may be carry-over from other donors' samples. The CDR3 runs from the conserved cysteine through the conserved F or W. The D gene is left open where the match is weak. The size entry is marked missing in some rows and otherwise reads once, few, many or a size class.

-	TRBJ2-2	TRBD2	TRBV6-1	TGTGCCAGCAGTGAGACTAGCGGGAGGACGGTCACCGGGGAGCTGTTTTTT	CASSETSGRTVTGELFF
-	TRBJ2-7	-	TRBV5-8	TGTGCCAGCAGCTCGCTCGGAGGTGATGTCTACGAGCAGTACTTC	CASSSLGGDVYEQYF
-	TRBJ2-7	TRBD2	TRBV13	TGTGCCAGCAGCCCCCGCTCGGCGGGAGCCTACGAGCAGTACTTC	CASSPRSAGAYEQYF
-	TRBJ2-3	TRBD1	TRBV9	TGTGCCAGCAGCTCCTCCGGGACAGGGTTGGACACAGATACGCAGTATTTT	CASSSSGTGLDTDTQYF
-	TRBJ2-1	-	TRBV5-1	TGCGCCAGCAGCTTCCTCCCCTTCCGGGGTCAGGGAGAGCAGTTCTTC	CASSFLPFRGQGEQFF
-	TRBJ2-5	TRBD2	TRBV27	TGTGCCAGCAGTTTAAGGCGGGAGGGCTTAAAGACCCAGTACTTC	CASSLRREGLKTQYF
-	TRBJ2-7	-	TRBV4-1	TGCGCCAGCAGCCAAGATACGGCAGGGGTAAAGAAGTACTTC	CASSQDTAGVKKYF
-	TRBJ2-7	-	TRBV7-8	TGTGCCAGCAGCTTCCTGGACGGGCGCGAGCAGTACTTC	CASSFLDGREQYF
-	TRBJ1-1	-	TRBV5-1	TGCGCCAGCAGCTTAGCTGTATGGGATGAGGCTTTCTTT	CASSLAVWDEAFF
once	TRBJ1-1	-	TRBV15	TGTGCCACCAGCAGAGATTCCCCCCTTGGTGCTTTCTTT	CATSRDSPLGAFF
-	TRBJ1-1	TRBD1	TRBV6-5	TGTGCCAGCAGTCCGAGACAGGGGGCCACTGAAGCTTTCTTT	CASSPRQGATEAFF
-	TRBJ2-1	TRBD2	TRBV27	TGTGCCAGCAGTTTAGGGGAGGGAGGTAACAATGAGCAGTTCTTC	CASSLGEGGNNEQFF
-	TRBJ2-2	TRBD1	TRBV5-1	TGCGCCAGCAGCGAGGACAGGGGGCGGACCGGGGAGCTGTTTTTT	CASSEDRGRTGELFF
-	TRBJ2-5	TRBD1	TRBV7-9	TGTGCCAGCAGCTTAGCCACCGTCGGGACAGTCGATCAAGAGACCCAGTACTTC	CASSLATVGTVDQETQYF
-	TRBJ2-7	-	TRBV14	TGTGCCAGCAGCCAAGGAGTCTACGAGCAGTACTTC	CASSQGVYEQYF
-	TRBJ2-5	TRBD1	TRBV14	TGTGCCAGCAGCCGACCGGGACAGTACCAAGAGACCCAGTACTTC	CASSRPGQYQETQYF
once	TRBJ1-2	-	TRBV2	TGTGCCAGCAGAATGGCCTATGGCTACACCTTC	CASRMAYGYTF
-	TRBJ2-1	TRBD1	TRBV11-2	TGTGCCAGCAGCCTTCCAGGGGGCGTAGGTGGCTACTACAATGAGCAGTTCTTC	CASSLPGGVGGYYNEQFF
-	TRBJ2-1	-	TRBV27	TGTGCCAGCAGTCCCCTGGGGAGCTCCTACAATGAGCAGTTCTTC	CASSPLGSSYNEQFF
few	TRBJ1-5	-	TRBV27	TGTGCCAGCAGTTTAAGGCAGGGAGTCCAGCCCCAGCATTTT	CASSLRQGVQPQHF
-	TRBJ2-7	TRBD2	TRBV28	TGTGCCAGCAGTTTCCCTGTTAGCGGGGCCTCCTACGAGCAGTACTTC	CASSFPVSGASYEQYF
-	TRBJ2-7	TRBD1	TRBV5-4	TGTGCCAGCAGGGCGTGGGGACAGGGGTTATACGAGCAGTACTTC	CASRAWGQGLYEQYF
-	TRBJ2-7	TRBD2	TRBV27	TGTGCCAGTGGACTAGCACCAACCTACGAGCAGTACTTC	CASGLAPTYEQYF
-	TRBJ2-5	-	TRBV11-2	TGTGCCAGCAGCTTAGTTCTTCGGGAGACCCAGTACTTC	CASSLVLRETQYF
-	TRBJ2-7	TRBD2	TRBV25-1	TGTGCCAGCAGTGATCCCCAGATAGCGGGGTTCGGGGAGCAGTACTTC	CASSDPQIAGFGEQYF
-	TRBJ2-7	-	TRBV5-5	TGTGCCAGCAGCTTAGGGGACCTGGGACCCTACGAGCAGTACTTC	CASSLGDLGPYEQYF
-	TRBJ2-7	-	TRBV29-1	TGCAGCGTTGTGGTCGGTTCCTACGAGCAGTACTTC	CSVVVGSYEQYF
-	TRBJ1-1	TRBD1	TRBV5-1	TGCGCCAGCAGCTTGGGGCAGGGGGCGAAGACTGAAGCTTTCTTT	CASSLGQGAKTEAFF
-	TRBJ1-4	-	TRBV19	TGTGCCAGTAGTATCAGGCTTGGATCGAATTACGAAAAACTGTTTTTT	CASSIRLGSNYEKLFF
-	TRBJ2-1	-	TRBV2	TGTGCCAGCAGTGGTCTGGGGTTTAGTGAGCAGTTCTTC	CASSGLGFSEQFF
-	TRBJ2-7	TRBD1	TRBV27	TGTGCCAGCAGTTTACTTACCGGGACAGGGGTGTACGAGCAGTACTTC	CASSLLTGTGVYEQYF
-	TRBJ2-7	-	TRBV7-9	TGTGCCAGCAGCCCAAGGACGAGTAGGGGGACCTACGAGCAGTACTTC	CASSPRTSRGTYEQYF
-	TRBJ1-1	-	TRBV6-5	TGTGCCAGCAGCTCTGTGGCCCTGGGAACTGAAGCTTTCTTT	CASSSVALGTEAFF
-	TRBJ2-3	TRBD2	TRBV7-9	TGTGCCAGCAGGAGGACTAGCGGTACAGATACGCAGTATTTT	CASRRTSGTDTQYF
-	TRBJ2-7	-	TRBV6-1	TGTGCCAGCAAACCCGCGGGAAGTATCCACGAGCAGTACTTC	CASKPAGSIHEQYF
-	TRBJ1-1	TRBD1	TRBV19	TGTGCCAGTAGTATAGACAGGGGGCCTGACACTGAAGCTTTCTTT	CASSIDRGPDTEAFF
-	TRBJ2-7	-	TRBV9	TGTGCCAGCAGCGTAGATCGGGTGGGAGGCTACGAGCAGTACTTC	CASSVDRVGGYEQYF
-	TRBJ2-7	-	TRBV7-3	TGTGCCAGCAGCTCCATACCAGGGATGTACGAGCAGTACTTC	CASSSIPGMYEQYF
-	TRBJ1-3	-	TRBV19	TGTGCCAGTAGTATCCGTGAGGGGGCTGGAAACACCATATATTTT	CASSIREGAGNTIYF
-	TRBJ2-2	TRBD1	TRBV7-8	TGTGCCAGCAGCGAGACGACAGGGGGCACCGGGGAGCTGTTTTTT	CASSETTGGTGELFF
once	TRBJ2-1	-	TRBV25-1	TGTGCCAGCATCCCCCAGGGCCCTCTTTACAATGAGCAGTTCTTC	CASIPQGPLYNEQFF
-	TRBJ2-7	-	TRBV25-1	TGTGCCAGCAGTGATTCCCCCTACGAGCAGTACTTC	CASSDSPYEQYF
-	TRBJ1-5	-	TRBV28	TGTGCGGCGGGGACCCTGGTTGGCAATCAGCCCCAGCATTTT	CAAGTLVGNQPQHF
-	TRBJ2-3	TRBD1	TRBV14	TGTGCCAGCAGCCAATTAGGGACAGGGAGTCGAGATACGCAGTATTTT	CASSQLGTGSRDTQYF
-	TRBJ2-7	TRBD2	TRBV5-4	TGTGCCAGCAGCTTGTGGGCGGGAGGCGGCTACGAGCAGTACTTC	CASSLWAGGGYEQYF
-	TRBJ2-1	-	TRBV7-9	TGTGCCAGCAGCTCCAGCCTAGCAGAGCAGTTCTTC	CASSSSLAEQFF
-	TRBJ2-7	-	TRBV2	TGTGCCATCAAACCCGGTGGGCTACTAGCCCGCCTGTACTTC	CAIKPGGLLARLYF
once	TRBJ2-1	TRBD2	TRBV2	TGTGCCAGCAGTAGAGAGTATAGCGGGAGTCCCGAGCAGTTCTTC	CASSREYSGSPEQFF
-	TRBJ2-7	-	TRBV9	TGTGCCAGCAGCGTAGGGCCCAGGACAGTGGGTTACTACGAGCAGTACTTC	CASSVGPRTVGYYEQYF
-	TRBJ1-1	-	TRBV28	TGTGCCAGCAGTTTACAGGCCGACACTGAAGCTTTCTTT	CASSLQADTEAFF